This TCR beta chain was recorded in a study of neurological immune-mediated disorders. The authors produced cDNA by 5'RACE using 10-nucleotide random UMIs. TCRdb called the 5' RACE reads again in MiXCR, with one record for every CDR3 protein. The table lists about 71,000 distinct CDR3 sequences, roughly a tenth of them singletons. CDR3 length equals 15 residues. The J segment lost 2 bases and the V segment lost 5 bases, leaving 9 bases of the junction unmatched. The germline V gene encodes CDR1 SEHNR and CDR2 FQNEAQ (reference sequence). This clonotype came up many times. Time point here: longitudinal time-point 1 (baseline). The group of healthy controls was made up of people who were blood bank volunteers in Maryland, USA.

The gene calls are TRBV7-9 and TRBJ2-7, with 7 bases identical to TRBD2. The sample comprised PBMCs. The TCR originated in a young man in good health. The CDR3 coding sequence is TGTGCCAGCAGCCCCAGTGCTAGCGGTGCCTACGAGCAGTACTTC. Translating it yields CASSPSASGAYEQYF.